These 14 T cell receptor beta chains came from one sample sequenced in a study of response to subunit inactivated influenza vaccine. TCRdb called the RT-PCR reads again in MiXCR, with one record for every CDR3 protein. In the table there are around 580,000 distinct CDR3 sequences, about 10% of which are singletons. The specimen was PBMCs from blood, collected on the day of vaccination. Every receptor here comes from a man aged 50-60 years who received an inactivated influenza vaccine.

This chain uses TRBV7-2 with TRBJ1-2, with D maybe TRBD1 (5 bases). CDR1 and CDR2 (germline): SGHTA, FQGNSA. The CDR3 extends over 15 amino acids. V was trimmed by 7 bases and J by 7 bases, leaving 22 bases between them. The chain's CDR3 is CASNRSGRGEGGYTF. Written as DNA, the CDR3 is TGTGCCAGCAACAGATCCGGGAGAGGGGAGGGTGGCTACACCTTC.

This sequence joins TRBV28 and TRBJ2-7; 7 bases are a match to TRBD1. Germline V lookup: CDR1 MDHEN, CDR2 SYDVKM. CDR3 size: 16 residues. V was pared by 1 base and J by 0 bases, with 6 bases of the junction left unmatched. CDR3 region: CASSLFLTGSSYEQYF. In nucleotides, the CDR3 is TGTGCCAGCAGTTTATTCTTGACAGGGTCCTCCTACGAGCAGTACTTC.

CDR3 protein: CASKPTRSNTGELFF. CDR3 DNA: TGTGCCAGCAAACCCACAAGATCGAACACCGGGGAGCTGTTTTTT. This rearrangement joins TRBV6-1 to TRBJ2-2; D unclear. V was pared by 7 bases and J by 0 bases, with 12 bases between. This CDR3 region has 15 residues. The germline V gene has CDR1 MNHNS and CDR2 SASEGT.

The chain recombines TRBV9 with TRBJ1-1; 9 nucleotides line up with TRBD1. From germline, CDR1 is SGDLS and CDR2 YYNGEE. The V and J ends lost 1 base and 0 bases, in that order; junction bases with no gene match: 4. The CDR3 has 16 residues. CDR3 nucleotides: TGTGCCAGCAGCGTATTGACAGGGGGATTGAACACTGAAGCTTTCTTT. Translating gives CASSVLTGGLNTEAFF.

This rearrangement joins TRBV4-1 to TRBJ2-7; 13 bases are a match to TRBD2. Germline-derived CDR1 and CDR2 are MGHRA and YSYEKL. The CDR3 loop spans 23 amino acids. V lost 0 bases to trimming and J lost 0 bases; unmatched junction nucleotides: 20. In DNA form, the CDR3 reads TGCGCCAGCAGCCAAGATAGCCAGGGGGTAACGGGACTAGCGGGGAAGCGCTCCTACGAGCAGTACTTC. This sequence encodes CASSQDSQGVTGLAGKRSYEQYF.

This clonotype occurred a few times. Here the CDR3 DNA reads TGTGCCAGCAGTTTCGGCGGGGGTATTGGAGAGACCCAGTACTTC. Protein sequence: CASSFGGGIGETQYF. V usage is TRBV28 and J usage is TRBJ2-5, with 7 bases identical to TRBD2. This CDR3 has 15 amino acids. The ends lost 3 bases at V and 4 bases at J; junction bases unmatched: 8. Germline-derived CDR1 and CDR2 are MDHEN and SYDVKM.

This clonotype was picked up many times. The chain uses TRBV7-2 and TRBJ1-2, with 8 bases identical to TRBD1. Germline V CDR1 and CDR2: SGHTA, FQGNSA. This CDR3 spans 15 amino acids. The trim removed 5 bases at V and 1 base at J, leaving 6 bases unmatched. CDR3 region: CASSPDRGRNYGYTF. CDR3 bases: TGTGCCAGCAGCCCCGACAGGGGTCGTAACTATGGCTACACCTTC.

This clonotype was picked up many times. The CDR3: CASSPRQGQPQHF. The DNA for the CDR3 is TGTGCCAGCAGCCCGAGACAGGGTCAGCCCCAGCATTTT. V gene TRBV5-6 combines with J gene TRBJ1-5; TRBD1 aligns across 7 bases. The CDR3 has 13 amino acids. V shed 4 bases and J 6 bases; nucleotides not matched to a gene: 4. In germline, CDR1 is SGHDT, CDR2 YYEEEE.

The chain carries TRBV5-1 and TRBJ2-7; 7 nucleotides line up with TRBD1. This CDR3 spans 13 amino acids. The V segment lost 4 bases and the J segment 0 bases; nucleotides outside the gene matches: 1. Looked up from germline, CDR1 is SGHRS and CDR2 is YFSETQ. CDR3 in amino acids: CASSRGLSYEQYF. In DNA form, the CDR3 reads TGCGCCAGCAGCAGGGGGCTCTCCTACGAGCAGTACTTC.

Only a few counts were recorded for this clonotype. V usage is TRBV7-9 and J usage is TRBJ2-3; D is unresolved. The CDR3 has 15 amino acids. CDR1 and CDR2 from the germline V gene are SEHNR and FQNEAQ (reference sequence). The V end was cut by 5 bases, the J end by 1 base, with 13 bases between. CDR3 nucleotide sequence: TGTGCCAGCAGCCCGAGCCCCGAGCGCACAGATACGCAGTATTTT. Its translation is CASSPSPERTDTQYF.

Ten or more counts support this clonotype. J is TRBJ2-1 and V is TRBV29-1; possibly TRBD1 for D (6 bases). The V gene lost 3 bases and the J gene lost 0 bases, with 12 bases spanning the gap. The CDR3 loop spans 15 amino acids. Germline V gene data show CDR1 as SQVTM and CDR2 as ANQGSEA. Here the CDR3 DNA reads TGCAGCGTTGATGGGGGCGCGACCTCCTACAATGAGCAGTTCTTC. It translates to CSVDGGATSYNEQFF.

This clonotype was observed a handful of times. The genes are TRBV20-1 and TRBJ2-7, with D hard to call. Trimming removed 6 bases from V and 0 bases from J, with 12 bases in between. In germline, CDR1 is DFQATT, CDR2 SNEGSKA (reference sequence). The CDR3 is 13 residues long. The CDR3 sequence is CSAARAVSYEQYF. CDR3 nucleotide sequence: TGCAGTGCCGCCCGGGCGGTCTCCTACGAGCAGTACTTC.

This clonotype was seen only a few times. The chain combines TRBV7-2 with TRBJ2-2; perhaps TRBD1 as D (6 bases). Trimming took off 6 bases at V and 3 bases at J, with 11 bases between the two ends. CDR3 size: 14 residues. Germline-derived CDR1 and CDR2 are SGHTA and FQGNSA. The chain's CDR3 is CASRIQGYTGELFF. The CDR3 region has the DNA TGTGCCAGCAGGATCCAGGGGTACACCGGGGAGCTGTTTTTT.

This clonotype came up many times. The J gene is TRBJ2-2, the V gene TRBV5-1, with D unclear. V lost 0 bases and J 5 bases, leaving 8 bases between the germline ends. The CDR3 extends over 14 amino acids. The germline V gene encodes CDR1 SGHRS and CDR2 YFSETQ. The CDR3 reads CASSLASRTGELFF. CDR3 DNA sequence: TGCGCCAGCAGCTTGGCCTCGCGAACCGGGGAGCTGTTTTTT.